A single sample is the source of the 10 T cell receptor beta chains below, sequenced in a study of post-analysis software for immune sequencing data. Study-wide results and limits: Relative to controls, patients had roughly five TRBV segments at higher frequency, with TRBV5-6, TRBV5-1 and TRBV20-1 among these.

The library was made from cDNA and included unique molecular identifiers. A single record per CDR3 protein comes from TCRdb applying MiXCR to the PCR reads. The sample holds about 560,000 distinct CDR3 sequences; roughly 45% are singletons and the top ten take 1.5% to 2%. Antigen specificity for these receptors is unknown. The sample comprised blood. The receptors come from a girl aged 10 to 17 with multiple sclerosis.

Points on this clonotype: At one of its ends the junction is not consistent with the germline gene, which may arise from a read error. The V gene is TRBV5-1, the J gene TRBJ2-7, with D possibly matching TRBD1 (6 bases). Germline CDR1 and CDR2: SGHRS and YFSETQ. The CDR3 spans 15 residues. The CDR3 here is CANSLGTTRAYEQYF. CDR3 coding DNA: TGCGCCAACAGCTTGGGGACAACCCGGGCCTACGAGCAGTACTTC.

The chain combines TRBV29-1 with TRBJ1-1, with D uncertain. The CDR3 extends over 13 amino acids. Trimming shortened V by 0 bases and J by 4 bases, and 9 bases separated the two germline ends. The germline V gene encodes CDR1 SQVTM and CDR2 ANQGSEA. Written as DNA, the CDR3 is TGCAGCGTTGAAGAGCCGGGAGGCACTGAAGCTTTCTTT. Translated: CSVEEPGGTEAFF.

V and J are TRBV6-5 and TRBJ1-2; possibly TRBD1 for D (5 bases). The length of the CDR3 is 15 residues. Germline values: CDR1 MNHEY, CDR2 SVGAGI. V gave up 5 bases and J gave up 5 bases, with 18 bases separating them. DNA for the CDR3: TGTGCCAGCAGTCTGACCGGGACGCTGACTTATGGCTACACCTTC. Its translation is CASSLTGTLTYGYTF.

This clonotype was seen a handful of times. V and J are TRBV6-5 and TRBJ2-1, with 11 bases fitting TRBD2. V shed 5 bases and J 9 bases; nucleotides not matched to a gene: 9. Germline V gives CDR1 MNHEY, CDR2 SVGAGI. This CDR3 is built from 15 residues. Here the CDR3 reads CASSPTSGSGSEQFF. The CDR3 DNA follows: TGTGCCAGCAGTCCTACTAGCGGGAGTGGGAGTGAGCAGTTCTTC.

The chain uses TRBV13 and TRBJ2-7, with D possibly matching TRBD1 (6 bases). Germline V gives CDR1 PRHDT, CDR2 FYEKMQ (reference sequence). The CDR3 contains 13 residues. V lost 5 bases and J 6 bases, leaving 14 bases between the germline ends. CDR3 DNA sequence: TGTGCCAGCAGCGAAAAGACAGGCGGCGAGCAGTACTTC. As protein: CASSEKTGGEQYF.

This chain connects TRBV9 to TRBJ2-3; 14 positions agree with TRBD2. The germline V gene has CDR1 SGDLS and CDR2 YYNGEE. J lost 1 base, V lost 4 bases, and 2 bases had no gene match. The CDR3 is made up of 16 amino acids. The CDR3 DNA sequence: TGTGCCAGCAGCAGGGGACTAGCGGGGGGCACAGATACGCAGTATTTT. Protein product: CASSRGLAGGTDTQYF.

V is TRBV5-1 and J is TRBJ1-1, with 8 bases identical to TRBD1. V was pared by 2 bases and J by 8 bases, with 8 bases of the junction left unmatched. CDR1 and CDR2 (germline): SGHRS, YFSETQ. This CDR3 comprises 14 residues. The CDR3, as DNA: TGCGCCAGCAGCTTTGGGACAGGCAAGTGGGAAGCTTTCTTT. Amino acids: CASSFGTGKWEAFF.

This clonotype was picked up one time. The chain uses TRBV5-1 and TRBJ2-5, with 7 nucleotides matching TRBD1. Germline V gene lookup returns CDR1 SGHRS and CDR2 YFSETQ. This CDR3 has 15 residues. V lost 2 bases, J lost 7 bases, and 11 bases stayed unmatched. The CDR3 nucleotides read TGCGCCAGCAGCTTAGGACAGGCCGGTTTGGGGACCCAGTACTTC. Encoded protein: CASSLGQAGLGTQYF.

There are a few counts of this clonotype. V is TRBV7-9 and J is TRBJ2-7; TRBD1 matches at 7 bases. The CDR3 is 15 residues long. Germline V gene lookup returns CDR1 SEHNR and CDR2 FQNEAQ (reference sequence). The V gene end was trimmed by 5 bases and the J gene end by 1 base; junction bases not matched to a gene: 8. DNA of the CDR3: TGTGCCAGCAGCGAGGGGACAGCTCTTTCCTACGAGCAGTACTTC. The encoded protein is CASSEGTALSYEQYF.

The chain is built from TRBV12-3 or TRBV12-4 and TRBJ2-7, with 9 bases matching TRBD1. The CDR3 covers 15 residues. The junction had 10 bases not matched to a gene; V was cut back by 5 bases and J by 5 bases. CDR3 sequence (DNA): TGTGCCAGCAGTCAACCGGGACAGGGACAGGACGAGCAGTACTTC. It encodes CASSQPGQGQDEQYF.